This record looks at one T cell receptor beta chain sequence and its context. Germline is not matched at one junction end, which may reflect a read error. This sample was included in a study of cytomegalovirus exposure and HLA in healthy donors. Amplification used 60 Vbeta primers and 13 Jbeta primers. The protocol was immunoSEQ multiplex PCR, while the TCRdb copy is restricted to in-frame clones and leaves out a portion. The table shows more than 150,000 clones, with 75% to 90% occurring only once. The CDR3 runs to 15 residues. The germline gives CDR1 SEHNR, CDR2 FQNEAQ (reference sequence). The receptor comes from a man aged 50 or older in good health and CMV-seronegative. The V and J genes are TRBV7-9 and TRBJ2-1; D may be TRBD1 (6 bases). The specimen was PBMCs. CDR3 nucleotides: TGTTCCAGCAGCCAGGGGCTCCCATTGGGTAATGAGCAGTTCTTC. Protein: CSSSQGLPLGNEQFF.